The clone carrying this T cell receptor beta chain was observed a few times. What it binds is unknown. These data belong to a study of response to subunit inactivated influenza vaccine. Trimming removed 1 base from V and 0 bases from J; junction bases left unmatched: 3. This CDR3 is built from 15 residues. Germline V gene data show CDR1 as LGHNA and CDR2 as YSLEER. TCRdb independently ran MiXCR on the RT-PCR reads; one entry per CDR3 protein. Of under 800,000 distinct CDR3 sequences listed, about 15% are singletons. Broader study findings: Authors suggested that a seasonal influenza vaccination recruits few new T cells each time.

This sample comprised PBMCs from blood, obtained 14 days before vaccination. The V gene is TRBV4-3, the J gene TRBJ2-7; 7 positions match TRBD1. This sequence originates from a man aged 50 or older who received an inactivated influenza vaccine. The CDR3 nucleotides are TGCGCCAGCAGCCAAGGACAGGGAAGCTCCTACGAGCAGTACTTC. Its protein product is CASSQGQGSSYEQYF.